This T cell receptor (beta chain) was sequenced for a study of T cell responses to AZD1222 COVID-19 vaccine. Data came from immunoSEQ multiplex PCR; TCRdb stores just in-frame clones and leaves some out. This sample has about 150,000 clones; around 91% occur once, and the top ten carry approximately 5%. This TCR was recovered from an adult in good health. The sequencing used peripheral blood, collected on day 0 of AZD1222 vaccination.

The CDR3 sequence: CASSQDPGTGELFF. The DNA for the CDR3 is TGCGCCAGCAGCCAAGATCCCGGTACCGGGGAGCTGTTTTTT. The chain is built from TRBV4-3 and TRBJ2-2; no reliable D call. Germline CDR1 LGHNA, CDR2 YSLEER. The V end was cut by 0 bases, the J end by 5 bases, with 7 bases between. CDR3 length equals 14 residues.